This T cell receptor beta chain was recovered during a study of blood T cell repertoires in COVID-19. About the study: COVID-19 samples from acute and convalescent phases originated in the United States, Italy and Spain. Sample material is recorded as cDNA or gDNA derived from T cells, B-cell-depleted T cells, or PBMCs.

V was clipped by 4 bases and J by 7 bases; unmatched bases: 10. Germline CDR1 reads MNHNS; CDR2 reads SASEGT. The CDR3 loop spans 17 amino acids. In the original processing: Estimates of nucleated cell counts were drawn from the amplification of reference gene primers. Some clones are missing from TCRdb's copy, which holds only in-frame ones; the method was immunoSEQ multiplex PCR. That table supplies the V and J calls and clone size; D and trimming were determined from the DNA. The sample has 65,000 or so clones, 80% to 90% seen once; the top ten hold around 14%. The V call is TRBV6-1, the J call TRBJ1-6; 10 positions match TRBD1. Sequencing was performed on peripheral blood. The TCR sequence derives from an elderly man with acute or convalescent COVID-19. CDR3 DNA: TGTGCCAGCAGTGGAACCGCCGGGACAGGGGCCAATTCACCCCTCCACTTT. Its protein is CASSGTAGTGANSPLHF.